The 30 T cell receptor beta chains below were found in one sample sequenced in a study of blood T cell repertoires in COVID-19. The data were produced by immunoSEQ multiplex PCR, yet TCRdb's version contains in-frame clones alone and is incomplete. The sample lists 160,000 or so clones, about nine tenths occurring once. Sequenced sample: peripheral blood. These receptors were taken from a woman between 70 and 85 years old with acute or convalescent COVID-19.

CDR3 DNA sequence: TGCAGTGCTAGAGGGGACAACGAGCAGTACTTC. Protein sequence: CSARGDNEQYF. This chain links TRBV20-1 with TRBJ2-7, with D possibly matching TRBD1 (6 bases). The V end was cut by 1 base, the J end by 5 bases, with 6 bases between. The CDR3 loop spans 11 amino acids. Germline CDR1 and CDR2: DFQATT and SNEGSKA (reference sequence).

This clone was found once. This chain uses TRBV9 with TRBJ1-1, with D hard to call. V shed 1 base and J shed 0 bases, with 10 bases lying between them. The CDR3 length is 15 residues. Germline V gives CDR1 SGDLS, CDR2 YYNGEE. CDR3 amino acids: CASSVYPDMNTEAFF. CDR3 coding DNA: TGTGCCAGCAGCGTATACCCAGACATGAACACTGAAGCTTTCTTT. The full variable domain, its missing parts supplied by reference TRBV9 and TRBJ1-1, is DSGVTQTPKHLITATGQRVTLRCSPRSGDLSVYWYQQSLDQGLQFLIQYYNGEERAKGNILERFSAQQFPDLHSELNLSSLELGDSALYFCASSVYPDMNTEAFFGQGTRLTVV.

This chain connects TRBV6-2 or TRBV6-3 to TRBJ2-5; D is possibly TRBD1 (6 bases). V was shortened by 4 bases and J by 4 bases, with 10 bases between the two germline ends. Germline CDR1 reads MNHEY; CDR2 reads SVGEGT. This CDR3 spans 13 amino acids. Written as DNA, the CDR3 is TGTGCCAGCAGTTCCCCAGGGGTAGAGACCCAGTACTTC. Its protein is CASSSPGVETQYF.

The CDR3 loop reads CASSSPEEASLKLFF. CDR3 bases: TGTGCCAGCAGCTCACCCGAAGAGGCTAGTTTAAAACTGTTTTTT. V gene TRBV11-2 combines with J gene TRBJ1-4; D remains ambiguous. Germline lookup yields CDR1 SGHAT and CDR2 FQNNGV. The CDR3 is 15 residues long. The V end was cut by 4 bases, the J end by 10 bases, with 19 bases between.

J is TRBJ2-1 and V is TRBV6-5, with TRBD2 identical over 7 bases. The CDR3 loop spans 14 amino acids. Trimming cost V 8 bases and J 0 bases; bases outside gene matches: 4. Germline CDR1 and CDR2: MNHEY and SVGAGI. CDR3 protein: CASGGVSSYNEQFF. DNA of the CDR3: TGTGCCAGCGGGGGGGTAAGCTCCTACAATGAGCAGTTCTTC.

The chain uses TRBV4-3 and TRBJ1-3; D gene unclear. Germline V CDR1 and CDR2: LGHNA, YSLEER. Trimming left V 1 base short and J 0 bases short, with 7 bases between. This CDR3 contains 15 residues. DNA of the CDR3: TGCGCCAGCAGCCAAGGTACGAGCTCTGGAAACACCATATATTTT. Translation: CASSQGTSSGNTIYF.

The chain combines TRBV18 with TRBJ1-1, with 10 positions matching TRBD1. Per the germline V gene, CDR1 is KGHSH and CDR2 is LQKENI. The J segment lost 6 bases and the V segment lost 2 bases, leaving 6 bases of the junction unmatched. This CDR3 spans 15 amino acids. Written as DNA, the CDR3 is TGTGCCAGCTCACCAAGACAGGGGGCGGTTGCTGAAGCTTTCTTT. As protein: CASSPRQGAVAEAFF.

The V call is TRBV24-1, the J call TRBJ1-6; 8 bases agree with TRBD1. V trimming: 4 bases; J trimming: 6 bases; junction bases outside the gene matches: 7. CDR3 length: 16 amino acids. Per germline, CDR1 KGHDR and CDR2 SFDVKD. Here the CDR3 reads CATSEPTGGSNSPLHF. The CDR3 DNA follows: TGTGCCACCAGTGAACCCACAGGGGGTAGTAATTCACCCCTCCACTTT.

The chain is built from TRBV7-8 and TRBJ1-4, with 7 bases identical to TRBD1. Germline values: CDR1 SGHVS, CDR2 FQNEAQ. The V gene end was trimmed by 5 bases and the J gene end by 8 bases; junction bases not matched to a gene: 14. The CDR3 contains 16 residues. The DNA of the CDR3 is TGTGCCAGCAGCGGAGGGTCCGGGACAGTCTCCGAAAAACTGTTTTTT. Protein: CASSGGSGTVSEKLFF.

The gene calls are TRBV3-1 (or the pseudogene TRBV3-2) and TRBJ2-5; 10 nucleotides line up with TRBD2. The CDR3 has 19 residues. V lost 0 bases, J lost 2 bases, and 12 bases stayed unmatched. Germline V gives CDR1 LGHDT, CDR2 YNNKEL (reference sequence). CDR3 amino acids: CASSQDLRHSGGIQETQYF. Written as DNA, the CDR3 is TGTGCCAGCAGCCAAGATCTCCGACATAGCGGGGGGATTCAAGAGACCCAGTACTTC.

A single count supports this clone. The chain uses TRBV28 and TRBJ1-5; D is perhaps TRBD1 (6 bases). This CDR3 spans 13 amino acids. Trimming removed 5 bases at V and 11 bases at J, with 16 bases between. The germline CDR1 and CDR2 sequences are MDHEN and SYDVKM. CDR3 DNA: TGTGCCAGCAGTCTTTACAGGGTTCTGGCCCAGCATTTT. It codes for CASSLYRVLAQHF.

The rearrangement uses TRBV29-1 and TRBJ1-3; no reliable D call. Looked up from germline, CDR1 is SQVTM and CDR2 is ANQGSEA. The CDR3 runs 12 residues. The V gene lost 5 bases and the J gene lost 4 bases, with 9 bases spanning the gap. The CDR3 here is CSVLSSGNTIYF. The CDR3 nucleotides read TGCAGCGTTCTGTCCTCCGGAAACACCATATATTTT.

This clone turned up a few times. V gene TRBV25-1 combines with J gene TRBJ1-2, with 7 bases fitting TRBD1. The CDR3 totals 15 residues. Losses at the gene ends were 6 bases for V and 0 bases for J; bases not matched to a gene: 7. From germline, CDR1 is MGHDK and CDR2 SYGVNS. The CDR3 DNA follows: TGTGCCAGCAGAGAGACAGGGAGTCCTAACTATGGCTACACCTTC. The encoded protein is CASRETGSPNYGYTF.

The CDR3 nucleotides read TGTGCCAGTAGTATAGAGTACAGGGGGACCCAGTACTTC. It is translated as CASSIEYRGTQYF. The V gene is TRBV19, the J gene TRBJ2-5, with 7 bases matching TRBD1. J lost 7 bases, V lost 0 bases, and 2 bases had no gene match. CDR1 and CDR2 (germline): LNHDA, SQIVND (reference sequence). This CDR3 has 13 residues.

The V and J genes are TRBV6-5 and TRBJ1-2, with D possibly TRBD1 on 6 matching bases. Germline CDR1 is MNHEY and CDR2 is SVGAGI. Trimming cost V 5 bases and J 7 bases, with 17 bases left between them. The CDR3 is 14 amino acids. CDR3 nucleotide sequence: TGTGCCAGCAGTACAAACCAGGGGAGGGTTGGCTACACCTTC. Residues: CASSTNQGRVGYTF.

CDR3 in DNA: TGTGCCAGCAGCTTAGCTGGGACAGGGACCTACGAGCAGTACTTC. Residues: CASSLAGTGTYEQYF. The chain has TRBV7-9 and TRBJ2-7; the match to TRBD1 covers 9 bases. CDR1 and CDR2 (germline): SEHNR, FQNEAQ (reference sequence). The CDR3 spans 15 residues. V shed 0 bases, J shed 2 bases, and the junction held 2 bases outside the gene matches. Drawing the rest from reference TRBV7-9 and TRBJ2-7, the complete variable domain is DTGVSQNPRHKITKRGQNVTFRCDPISEHNRLYWYRQTLGQGPEFLTYFQNEAQLEKSRLLSDRFSAERPKGSFSTLEIQRTEQGDSAMYLCASSLAGTGTYEQYFGPGTRLTVT.

The rearrangement links TRBV3-1 (or the pseudogene TRBV3-2) to TRBJ2-7, with D maybe TRBD1 (5 bases). Between the trimmed V and J ends, which lost 1 base and 2 bases, there was a span of 9 bases. CDR3 length: 14 amino acids. CDR1 is LGHDT and CDR2 is YNNKEL in the germline V gene (reference sequence). CDR3: CASSQVGRAYEQYF. In DNA form, the CDR3 reads TGTGCCAGCAGCCAAGTGGGCAGGGCCTACGAGCAGTACTTC.

This chain uses TRBV9 with TRBJ1-2, with 8 bases that match TRBD1. The CDR3 has 15 residues. Trimming at V came to 0 bases and at J to 2 bases, leaving 3 bases not matched to a gene. In germline, CDR1 is SGDLS, CDR2 YYNGEE. The CDR3, as DNA: TGTGCCAGCAGCGTAGGGGGACAGGAGAACTATGGCTACACCTTC. It codes for CASSVGGQENYGYTF.

This clone came up a few times. The rearrangement uses TRBV10-1 and TRBJ2-2; TRBD1 is a possible D gene (5 bases). CDR1 WNHNN and CDR2 SYGVQD come from the germline V gene (reference sequence). V shed 11 bases and J shed 4 bases, with 20 bases lying between them. The CDR3 covers 15 residues. The CDR3 spells CAPLGQVVSTGELFF. CDR3 nucleotide sequence: TGCGCCCCCCTGGGGCAGGTGGTGTCCACCGGGGAGCTGTTTTTT.

This chain joins TRBV13 and TRBJ2-2; 12 bases are shared with TRBD2. The V segment lost 5 bases and the J segment 8 bases; nucleotides outside the gene matches: 6. Germline V lookup: CDR1 PRHDT, CDR2 FYEKMQ (reference sequence). This CDR3 is built from 15 residues. CDR3 DNA sequence: TGTGCCAGCAGCGGACGGACTAGCGGGACTGGGGAGCTGTTTTTT. Amino acids: CASSGRTSGTGELFF.

The V call is TRBV18, the J call TRBJ1-1; a weak D match, TRBD1 (5 bases). The CDR3 totals 13 residues. Trimming took off 5 bases at V and 4 bases at J, with 11 bases between the two ends. CDR1 and CDR2 from the germline V gene are KGHSH and LQKENI. CDR3: CASSSRDRTEAFF. Written as DNA, the CDR3 is TGTGCCAGCTCAAGCAGGGATCGCACTGAAGCTTTCTTT.

J is TRBJ1-2 and V is TRBV28, with D possibly matching TRBD1 (6 bases). The V end was cut by 1 base, the J end by 5 bases, with 11 bases between. CDR3 size: 14 residues. Germline lookup yields CDR1 MDHEN and CDR2 SYDVKM. The CDR3 DNA sequence: TGTGCCAGCAGTTTATCAGGGGAGAGATATGGCTACACCTTC. This sequence encodes CASSLSGERYGYTF.

This sequence joins TRBV6-5 and TRBJ1-5; no clear D gene. The V gene's germline CDR1 is MNHEY and CDR2 SVGAGI. V was trimmed by 8 bases and J by 0 bases, leaving 14 bases between them. There are 15 residues in the CDR3. The CDR3 loop reads CASSFGTNSNQPQHF. CDR3 nucleotides: TGTGCCAGCTCATTCGGTACCAATAGCAATCAGCCCCAGCATTTT.

The chain carries TRBV6-2 or TRBV6-3 and TRBJ1-4; the D gene is possibly TRBD1 (6 bases). The V end lost 6 bases, the J end lost 8 bases, and 16 bases lay between the germline ends. The germline V gene has CDR1 MNHEY and CDR2 SVGEGT. This CDR3 is 14 amino acids long. Here the CDR3 reads CASSQGLRGEKLFF. DNA for the CDR3: TGTGCCAGCAGCCAAGGACTGAGGGGGGAAAAACTGTTTTTT.

Only a few counts were recorded for this clone. The chain recombines TRBV11-2 with TRBJ2-1, with D possibly being TRBD2 (6 bases). CDR1 and CDR2 (germline): SGHAT, FQNNGV. The CDR3 spans 16 residues. V shed 1 base and J shed 8 bases, with 18 bases lying between them. The CDR3 sequence: CASSLVFRERVDEQFF. The CDR3 DNA is TGTGCCAGCAGCTTAGTATTTCGGGAGCGGGTTGATGAGCAGTTCTTC.

The J gene is TRBJ2-7, the V gene TRBV28; 9 bases match TRBD1. The germline V gene encodes CDR1 MDHEN and CDR2 SYDVKM. Unmatched junction bases numbered 7, after V lost 6 bases and J lost 4 bases. The CDR3 is made up of 14 amino acids. The CDR3 DNA is TGTGCCAGCAGAATGGGACAGGGCATTTACGAGCAGTACTTC. It specifies CASRMGQGIYEQYF.

This chain joins TRBV28 and TRBJ1-5; D is undetermined. The CDR3 is made up of 15 amino acids. V was trimmed by 1 base and J by 3 bases, leaving 10 bases between them. CDR1 is MDHEN, CDR2 SYDVKM, per germline. CDR3 DNA: TGTGCCAGCAGTTTATTCCCAGATTCCAATCAGCCCCAGCATTTT. Its protein product is CASSLFPDSNQPQHF.

V is TRBV5-5 and J is TRBJ2-7, with D tentatively TRBD1 (6 bases). This CDR3 region has 15 residues. The V end lost 0 bases, the J end lost 3 bases, and 13 bases lay between the germline ends. Looked up from germline, CDR1 is SGHKS and CDR2 is YYEKEE (reference sequence). This CDR3 reads CASSLEGQLGYEQYF. The CDR3, as DNA: TGTGCCAGCAGCTTGGAAGGACAGTTGGGCTACGAGCAGTACTTC.

J is TRBJ1-4 and V is TRBV3-1 (or the pseudogene TRBV3-2), with 9 positions matching TRBD1. Germline CDR1 LGHDT, CDR2 YNNKEL (reference sequence). The CDR3 is 16 amino acids. V gave up 2 bases and J gave up 0 bases; unmatched junction bases: 1. CDR3 DNA: TGTGCCAGCAGCCAATGGACAGGGGCAACTAATGAAAAACTGTTTTTT. Translation: CASSQWTGATNEKLFF.

This clone occurred once. This chain links TRBV19 with TRBJ1-1; 9 positions agree with TRBD1. This CDR3 contains 17 residues. The ends lost 1 base at V and 6 bases at J; junction bases unmatched: 12. Germline-derived CDR1 and CDR2 are LNHDA and SQIVND (reference sequence). CDR3 amino acids: CASSIGGGQGRSSEAFF. The CDR3 DNA is TGTGCCAGTAGTATAGGAGGCGGACAGGGGCGTTCTTCTGAAGCTTTCTTT.